This T cell receptor (beta chain) was documented in a study of shared clonotypes between healthy human individuals. Trimming removed 3 bases at V and 2 bases at J, with 14 bases between. This CDR3 is 15 amino acids long. Germline V gene lookup returns CDR1 LNHDA and CDR2 SQIVND (reference sequence). Data came from immunoSEQ multiplex PCR; TCRdb stores just in-frame clones and leaves some out. The sample carries about 1.1 million clones, around three quarters recorded once. Source material: memory CD4+ T cells from PBMCs. Described subset: CD45RA-negative fraction. This TCR derives from a man younger than 30 in good health. Some clones in this sample may be carry-over from other donors' samples. This chain uses TRBV19 with TRBJ2-7; weak D call: TRBD2 (6 bases). The CDR3 region is CASSMGGTLTYEQYF. The CDR3 DNA follows: TGTGCCAGTAGTATGGGCGGGACTCTCACCTACGAGCAGTACTTC.